This is a list of T cell receptor beta chains from one sample in a study of blood T cell repertoires in COVID-19. Clones were sequenced by immunoSEQ multiplex PCR, and TCRdb holds only the in-frame ones, with some missing. The data contain under 250,000 clones, over 70% of them singletons. Sequencing input: peripheral blood. These receptors were obtained from an elderly woman with acute or convalescent COVID-19. The CDR3 runs from the conserved cysteine through the conserved F or W. The D gene is left open where the match is weak. A row's size may be missing; if present it is once, few, many or a size class.

abundance: .
j_gene: TRBJ2-5
v_gene: TRBV27
len: 17
d_gene: TRBD2
CDR3aa: CASSLSPLAGNQETQYF
CDR3nt: TGTGCCAGCAGTTTATCCCCTTTAGCGGGGAACCAAGAGACCCAGTACTTC

abundance: .
j_gene: TRBJ2-3
v_gene: TRBV4-2
len: 13
d_gene: .
CDR3aa: CASSPGLTDTQYF
CDR3nt: TGTGCCAGCAGCCCGGGACTCACAGATACGCAGTATTTT

abundance: .
j_gene: TRBJ2-7
v_gene: TRBV6-1
len: 13
d_gene: .
CDR3aa: CASSEVPDKEQYF
CDR3nt: TGTGCCAGCAGTGAAGTTCCCGACAAGGAGCAGTACTTC

abundance: .
j_gene: TRBJ1-3
v_gene: TRBV5-1
len: 18
d_gene: TRBD1
CDR3aa: CASSRGQGAGASGNTIYF
CDR3nt: TGCGCCAGCAGCAGAGGACAGGGGGCCGGAGCGTCTGGAAACACCATATATTTT

abundance: once
j_gene: TRBJ2-3
v_gene: TRBV5-1
len: 12
d_gene: .
CDR3aa: CASSYTTDTQYF
CDR3nt: TGCGCCAGCAGCTACACGACAGATACGCAGTATTTT

abundance: once
j_gene: TRBJ1-2
v_gene: TRBV2
len: 15
d_gene: TRBD1
CDR3aa: CASSPLGQGASGYTF
CDR3nt: TGTGCCAGCAGTCCTCTGGGACAGGGGGCGTCTGGCTACACCTTC

abundance: .
j_gene: TRBJ2-3
v_gene: TRBV5-4
len: 15
d_gene: TRBD2
CDR3aa: CASSSGDSYTDTQYF
CDR3nt: TGTGCCAGCAGTAGCGGGGATTCATACACAGATACGCAGTATTTT

abundance: .
j_gene: TRBJ2-2
v_gene: TRBV7-9
len: 15
d_gene: TRBD1
CDR3aa: CASSPGTGNTGELFF
CDR3nt: TGTGCCAGCAGCCCAGGGACAGGGAACACCGGGGAGCTGTTTTTT

abundance: .
j_gene: TRBJ1-2
v_gene: TRBV2
len: 14
d_gene: .
CDR3aa: CASSPGFIGDGYTF
CDR3nt: TGTGCCAGCAGTCCCGGGTTCATTGGAGATGGCTACACCTTC

abundance: few
j_gene: TRBJ1-5
v_gene: TRBV5-1
len: 15
d_gene: .
CDR3aa: CASSLEGEVGQPQHF
CDR3nt: TGCGCCAGCAGCTTGGAGGGGGAAGTAGGTCAGCCCCAGCATTTT

abundance: .
j_gene: TRBJ1-1
v_gene: TRBV6-5
len: 13
d_gene: .
CDR3aa: CASSYAGYTEAFF
CDR3nt: TGTGCCAGCAGTTATGCCGGTTACACTGAAGCTTTCTTT

abundance: many
j_gene: TRBJ2-3
v_gene: TRBV18
len: 18
d_gene: .
CDR3aa: CASSPQGRLPSSTDTQYF
CDR3nt: TGTGCCAGCTCACCGCAGGGGCGCCTTCCCTCTAGCACAGATACGCAGTATTTT

abundance: .
j_gene: TRBJ1-2
v_gene: TRBV5-6
len: 14
d_gene: TRBD1
CDR3aa: CASSLISTGGGFTF
CDR3nt: TGTGCCAGCAGCTTGATTAGCACAGGGGGGGGCTTTACCTTC

abundance: .
j_gene: TRBJ2-3
v_gene: TRBV6-4
len: 19
d_gene: TRBD2
CDR3aa: CASARLAGGEGKKTDTQYF
CDR3nt: TGTGCCAGCGCGAGACTAGCGGGAGGGGAGGGGAAAAAAACAGATACGCAGTATTTT

abundance: .
j_gene: TRBJ2-5
v_gene: TRBV7-2
len: 16
d_gene: TRBD2
CDR3aa: CASSVPSGGAGETQYF
CDR3nt: TGTGCCAGCAGCGTCCCTAGCGGGGGGGCCGGTGAGACCCAGTACTTC

abundance: .
j_gene: TRBJ2-5
v_gene: TRBV7-9
len: 15
d_gene: .
CDR3aa: CASSLPRGTQETQYF
CDR3nt: TGTGCCAGCAGCTTACCCCGGGGTACCCAAGAGACCCAGTACTTC

abundance: .
j_gene: TRBJ2-7
v_gene: TRBV7-9
len: 18
d_gene: TRBD2
CDR3aa: CASSSLGGGSQERNEQYF
CDR3nt: TGTGCCAGCAGCTCCCTAGGCGGGGGGAGTCAGGAACGGAACGAGCAGTACTTC

abundance: .
j_gene: TRBJ1-1
v_gene: TRBV7-6
len: 14
d_gene: .
CDR3aa: CASSSDTRNTEAFF
CDR3nt: TGTGCCAGCAGCTCGGACACGAGGAACACTGAAGCTTTCTTT

abundance: once
j_gene: TRBJ1-2
v_gene: TRBV4-1
len: 15
d_gene: .
CDR3aa: CASSQDLTVSYGYTF
CDR3nt: TGCGCCAGCAGCCAAGACCTGACAGTGTCCTATGGCTACACCTTC

abundance: once
j_gene: TRBJ2-1
v_gene: TRBV5-1
len: 15
d_gene: TRBD2
CDR3aa: CASSLWGTSNNEQFF
CDR3nt: TGCGCCAGCAGCTTATGGGGGACTAGCAACAATGAGCAGTTCTTC

abundance: .
j_gene: TRBJ2-7
v_gene: TRBV3-1/TRBV3-2
len: 15
d_gene: .
CDR3aa: CASSQDSRGLYEQYF
CDR3nt: TGTGCCAGCAGCCAAGATTCGAGAGGACTCTACGAGCAGTACTTC

abundance: .
j_gene: TRBJ2-1
v_gene: TRBV5-4
len: 16
d_gene: TRBD1
CDR3aa: CASSWAGGPLYNEQFF
CDR3nt: TGTGCCAGCAGCTGGGCAGGGGGCCCCTTATACAATGAGCAGTTCTTC

abundance: .
j_gene: TRBJ2-3
v_gene: TRBV10-3
len: 14
d_gene: .
CDR3aa: CAISDTGSRDTQYF
CDR3nt: TGTGCCATCAGTGATACAGGGTCCCGAGATACGCAGTATTTT

abundance: .
j_gene: TRBJ1-1
v_gene: TRBV7-2
len: 14
d_gene: TRBD1
CDR3aa: CASSLIPGGTEAFF
CDR3nt: TGTGCCAGCAGCCTAATCCCAGGGGGCACTGAAGCTTTCTTT

abundance: .
j_gene: TRBJ1-1
v_gene: TRBV14
len: 16
d_gene: .
CDR3aa: CASSQDPPGTGREAFF
CDR3nt: TGTGCCAGCAGCCAAGATCCCCCCGGGACTGGGAGAGAAGCTTTCTTT

abundance: once
j_gene: TRBJ2-7
v_gene: TRBV6-5
len: 14
d_gene: TRBD2
CDR3aa: CASMISGPSYEQYF
CDR3nt: TGTGCCAGCATGATTAGCGGGCCCTCCTACGAGCAGTACTTC

abundance: few
j_gene: TRBJ2-7
v_gene: TRBV5-6
len: 14
d_gene: TRBD1
CDR3aa: CASSLGQGMGEQYF
CDR3nt: TGTGCCAGCAGCTTGGGACAGGGGATGGGGGAGCAGTACTTC

abundance: .
j_gene: TRBJ2-2
v_gene: TRBV7-9
len: 12
d_gene: .
CDR3aa: CASSPGVGELFF
CDR3nt: TGTGCCAGCAGCCCAGGGGTCGGGGAGCTGTTTTTT

abundance: .
j_gene: TRBJ1-6
v_gene: TRBV7-8
len: 14
d_gene: .
CDR3aa: CASSLAQVYSPLHF
CDR3nt: TGTGCCAGCAGCTTAGCACAGGTGTACTCACCCCTCCACTTT

abundance: few
j_gene: TRBJ1-2
v_gene: TRBV28
len: 14
d_gene: TRBD1
CDR3aa: CASSLLTGGSGYTF
CDR3nt: TGTGCCAGCAGTTTATTGACAGGGGGTAGTGGCTACACCTTC

abundance: .
j_gene: TRBJ2-1
v_gene: TRBV7-3
len: 14
d_gene: .
CDR3aa: CASRLDGSYNEQFF
CDR3nt: TGTGCCAGCAGGTTAGACGGGTCCTACAATGAGCAGTTCTTC

abundance: .
j_gene: TRBJ1-1
v_gene: TRBV2
len: 13
d_gene: TRBD1
CDR3aa: CASRGDRNTEAFF
CDR3nt: TGTGCCAGCAGGGGGGACAGGAACACTGAAGCTTTCTTT

abundance: .
j_gene: TRBJ2-2
v_gene: TRBV30
len: 12
d_gene: .
CDR3aa: CAWSPGTGELFF
CDR3nt: TGTGCCTGGAGTCCAGGTACCGGGGAGCTGTTTTTT

abundance: .
j_gene: TRBJ1-2
v_gene: TRBV5-4
len: 13
d_gene: .
CDR3aa: CASSLVGRDSYTF
CDR3nt: TGTGCCAGCAGCTTGGTAGGTAGGGACAGCTACACCTTC

abundance: .
j_gene: TRBJ1-3
v_gene: TRBV6-1
len: 15
d_gene: .
CDR3aa: CASSEQGEAGNTIYF
CDR3nt: TGTGCCAGCAGTGAACAGGGTGAGGCTGGAAACACCATATATTTT

abundance: once
j_gene: TRBJ2-3
v_gene: TRBV3-1/TRBV3-2
len: 16
d_gene: TRBD1
CDR3aa: CASSRGTGVGTDTQYF
CDR3nt: TGTGCCAGCAGCCGGGGGACAGGGGTGGGCACAGATACGCAGTATTTT

abundance: .
j_gene: TRBJ2-3
v_gene: TRBV5-1
len: 17
d_gene: TRBD2
CDR3aa: CASSVGTSGAKGRTQYF
CDR3nt: TGCGCCAGCAGCGTAGGGACTAGCGGGGCCAAAGGTCGTACGCAGTATTTT

abundance: .
j_gene: TRBJ1-2
v_gene: TRBV5-6
len: 14
d_gene: .
CDR3aa: CASSLGPGNYGYTF
CDR3nt: TGTGCCAGCAGCTTGGGACCAGGGAACTATGGCTACACCTTC

abundance: .
j_gene: TRBJ2-2
v_gene: TRBV12-5
len: 13
d_gene: .
CDR3aa: CASGLGGTGELFF
CDR3nt: TGTGCTAGTGGTTTGGGAGGCACCGGGGAGCTGTTTTTT

abundance: .
j_gene: TRBJ1-4
v_gene: TRBV2
len: 14
d_gene: .
CDR3aa: CASSGTATLKKLFF
CDR3nt: TGTGCCAGCAGTGGGACAGCTACTTTGAAAAAACTGTTTTTT

abundance: .
j_gene: TRBJ2-7
v_gene: TRBV29-1
len: 14
d_gene: TRBD1
CDR3aa: CSAGTGDVSYEQYF
CDR3nt: TGCAGCGCGGGGACAGGGGACGTCTCCTACGAGCAGTACTTC

abundance: .
j_gene: TRBJ1-2
v_gene: TRBV7-3
len: 15
d_gene: TRBD1
CDR3aa: CASSPGQGAGYGYTF
CDR3nt: TGTGCCAGCAGCCCCGGACAGGGGGCTGGCTATGGCTACACCTTC

abundance: .
j_gene: TRBJ2-1
v_gene: TRBV19
len: 14
d_gene: TRBD2
CDR3aa: CATLAGGPRREQFF
CDR3nt: TGTGCCACGCTAGCGGGAGGGCCCCGCAGGGAGCAGTTCTTC

abundance: many
j_gene: TRBJ2-1
v_gene: TRBV6-6
len: 18
d_gene: .
CDR3aa: CASSPTIPRPSSYNEQFF
CDR3nt: TGTGCCAGCAGTCCAACTATCCCGAGGCCTAGCTCCTACAATGAGCAGTTCTTC

abundance: .
j_gene: TRBJ2-7
v_gene: TRBV15
len: 14
d_gene: TRBD2
CDR3aa: CATSRDASGRALFF
CDR3nt: TGTGCCACCAGCAGAGATGCCAGCGGGAGGGCCCTCTTTTTC

abundance: once
j_gene: TRBJ2-7
v_gene: TRBV18
len: 14
d_gene: .
CDR3aa: CASSPSKGTYEQYF
CDR3nt: TGTGCCAGCTCACCCTCTAAGGGGACCTACGAGCAGTACTTC

abundance: .
j_gene: TRBJ2-5
v_gene: TRBV10-3
len: 15
d_gene: .
CDR3aa: CAISETGTSSETQYF
CDR3nt: TGTGCCATCAGTGAGACAGGGACCAGCTCAGAGACCCAGTACTTC

abundance: .
j_gene: TRBJ1-4
v_gene: TRBV5-1
len: 15
d_gene: .
CDR3aa: CASSLQGPTNEKLFF
CDR3nt: TGCGCCAGCAGCCTCCAGGGGCCAACTAATGAAAAACTGTTTTTT

abundance: .
j_gene: TRBJ1-2
v_gene: TRBV5-6
len: 13
d_gene: .
CDR3aa: CASSQGSNYGYTF
CDR3nt: TGTGCCAGCAGCCAGGGATCTAACTATGGCTACACCTTC